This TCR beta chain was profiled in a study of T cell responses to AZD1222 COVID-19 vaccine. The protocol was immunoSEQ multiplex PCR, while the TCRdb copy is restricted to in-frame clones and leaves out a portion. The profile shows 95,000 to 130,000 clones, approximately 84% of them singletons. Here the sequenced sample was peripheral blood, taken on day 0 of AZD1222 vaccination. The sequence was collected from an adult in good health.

The CDR3 region is CASNPAVGTTDTQYF. The CDR3 DNA is TGTGCCAGTAATCCAGCAGTAGGGACCACAGATACGCAGTATTTT. The chain recombines TRBV19 with TRBJ2-3, with D perhaps TRBD1 or TRBD2 (5 bases each). This CDR3 region has 15 residues. V dropped 7 bases and J dropped 2 bases, with 16 bases sitting between them. The germline CDR1 and CDR2 sequences are LNHDA and SQIVND (reference sequence).